One sample yielded the 21 T cell receptor beta chains listed below, sequenced in a study of OX40 agonist ivuxolimab in advanced cancers. Method: immunoSEQ multiplex PCR; TCRdb's copy keeps in-frame clones and lacks some. The data show some 52,000 clones, approximately 95% seen once. The sample consisted of CD4+ or CD8+ T cells sorted from blood, taken in a trial of the OX40 agonist ivuxolimab. The origin of the receptors is an adult with an advanced solid tumor such as melanoma, head and neck, liver or kidney cancer.

The rearrangement links TRBV6-5 to TRBJ2-5; unclear D gene. This CDR3 spans 14 amino acids. V lost 3 bases, J lost 2 bases, and 10 bases lay in between. Germline CDR1 and CDR2: MNHEY and SVGAGI. The CDR3: CASSYFQVQETQYF. CDR3 in DNA: TGTGCCAGCAGTTATTTTCAGGTTCAAGAGACCCAGTACTTC.

The gene calls are TRBV4-1 and TRBJ1-1; D might be TRBD1 (5 bases). The CDR3 runs 15 residues. Germline CDR1 is MGHRA and CDR2 is YSYEKL. Trimming shortened V by 8 bases and J by 6 bases, and 22 bases separated the two germline ends. CDR3 protein: CASAREGLGVPEAFF. For the CDR3, the DNA is TGCGCCAGCGCACGGGAGGGGCTGGGCGTTCCTGAAGCTTTCTTT.

The chain uses TRBV5-6 and TRBJ2-2; D is ambiguous. Germline CDR1 SGHDT, CDR2 YYEEEE. CDR3 length: 14 residues. V was pared by 0 bases and J by 4 bases, with 7 bases between. CDR3 residues: CASSLGDTTGELFF. The CDR3 region has the DNA TGTGCCAGCAGCTTGGGGGATACCACCGGGGAGCTGTTTTTT.

The chain recombines TRBV11-2 with TRBJ2-5; D possibly corresponds to TRBD2 (6 bases). The CDR3 has 14 amino acids. Germline CDR1 is SGHAT and CDR2 is FQNNGV. Trimming stripped 5 bases from V and 4 bases from J, with 14 bases between. CDR3 sequence: CASSPDPGVETQYF. The CDR3 DNA is TGTGCCAGCAGCCCAGACCCGGGAGTAGAGACCCAGTACTTC. The full variable domain, its missing parts supplied by reference TRBV11-2 and TRBJ2-5, is EAGVAQSPRYKIIEKRQSVAFWCNPISGHATLYWYQQILGQGPKLLIQFQNNGVVDDSQLPKDRFSAERLKGVDSTLKIQPAKLEDSAVYLCASSPDPGVETQYFGPGTRLLVL.

The rearrangement joins TRBV6-6 to TRBJ1-2, with D perhaps TRBD1 (6 bases). V dropped 5 bases and J dropped 8 bases, with 15 bases sitting between them. From germline, CDR1 is MNHNY and CDR2 SVGAGI (reference sequence). CDR3 length: 13 residues. CDR3 sequence reads: CASSGDILLGYTF. Written as DNA, the CDR3 is TGTGCCAGCAGTGGGGACATTCTCTTAGGCTACACCTTC.

This sequence joins TRBV9 and TRBJ2-3; D not certain. Germline V gene lookup returns CDR1 SGDLS and CDR2 YYNGEE. Between the trimmed V and J ends, which lost 5 bases and 6 bases, there was a span of 19 bases. This CDR3 has 15 amino acids. For the CDR3, the DNA is TGTGCCAGCAGAGCCCCCACCGACACCCCGGATACGCAGTATTTT. The encoded protein is CASRAPTDTPDTQYF.

The chain has TRBV13 and TRBJ2-1, with D tentatively TRBD2 (5 bases). The germline CDR1 and CDR2 sequences are PRHDT and FYEKMQ (reference sequence). V lost 4 bases, J lost 10 bases, and 11 bases lay in between. CDR3 length: 12 residues. CDR3 nucleotides: TGTGCCAGCAGCTACGGGAATAAAGAGCAGTTCTTC. As protein: CASSYGNKEQFF.

Here the CDR3 reads CSVESQGASGELFF. In nucleotides, the CDR3 is TGCAGCGTTGAGTCTCAGGGGGCGTCCGGGGAGCTGTTTTTT. The genes are TRBV29-1 and TRBJ2-2; TRBD1 matches at 8 bases. Germline V gene sequence: CDR1 SQVTM, CDR2 ANQGSEA. The CDR3 sequence is 14 residues long. The V segment lost 3 bases and the J segment 6 bases; nucleotides outside the gene matches: 6.

The chain links TRBV4-1 to TRBJ2-1; no clear D. The CDR3 is made up of 16 amino acids. Per germline, CDR1 MGHRA and CDR2 YSYEKL. V was clipped by 4 bases and J by 1 base, with 14 bases between them. The CDR3 DNA is TGCGCCAGCAGCCTTGACCCTTTAGGGTCCTACAATGAGCAGTTCTTC. Encoded protein: CASSLDPLGSYNEQFF.

The gene calls are TRBV5-1 and TRBJ2-7, with 8 bases aligning to TRBD2. This CDR3 spans 13 amino acids. V dropped 3 bases and J dropped 2; count of bases not matched to a gene: 1. The germline CDR1 and CDR2 sequences are SGHRS and YFSETQ. The CDR3 spells CASSWGLAYEQYF. The CDR3 DNA follows: TGCGCCAGCAGCTGGGGACTAGCCTACGAGCAGTACTTC.

CDR3 residues: CASAGGGTEAFF. DNA for the CDR3: TGTGCCAGTGCAGGGGGCGGAACTGAAGCTTTCTTT. This chain connects TRBV25-1 to TRBJ1-1; 8 positions agree with TRBD1. V was pared by 9 bases and J by 5 bases, with 5 bases of the junction left unmatched. Germline V lookup: CDR1 MGHDK, CDR2 SYGVNS. This CDR3 has 12 residues.

V gene TRBV4-3 combines with J gene TRBJ2-2; D is undetermined. The ends were cut back, 4 bases at V and 0 bases at J, with 12 bases in the middle. Looked up from germline, CDR1 is LGHNA and CDR2 is YSLEER. The CDR3 covers 16 residues. CDR3 amino acids: CASSPREYSNTGELFF. In nucleotides, the CDR3 is TGCGCCAGCAGCCCGCGAGAGTACTCGAACACCGGGGAGCTGTTTTTT.

This sequence joins TRBV28 and TRBJ2-2; 10 bases map to TRBD1. The germline V gene has CDR1 MDHEN and CDR2 SYDVKM. The CDR3 contains 17 residues. V gave up 3 bases and J gave up 0 bases; unmatched junction bases: 4. DNA for the CDR3: TGTGCCAGCAGTTTTGAGGGGACAGGGGCGAACACCGGGGAGCTGTTTTTT. Translated, it gives CASSFEGTGANTGELFF.

V and J are TRBV6-5 and TRBJ2-1; 7 bases map to TRBD1. The germline gives CDR1 MNHEY, CDR2 SVGAGI. The CDR3 extends over 13 amino acids. V shed 8 bases and J 4 bases; nucleotides not matched to a gene: 5. The DNA for the CDR3 is TGTGCCAGCGGACAACAGGGGTACAATGAGCAGTTCTTC. This encodes CASGQQGYNEQFF.

Written as DNA, the CDR3 is TGTGCCACCAGCCTTCAACGGGTAACTAGAGAGACCCAGTACTTC. Its protein product is CATSLQRVTRETQYF. The chain links TRBV15 to TRBJ2-5; D may be TRBD2 (5 bases). The CDR3 extends over 15 amino acids. CDR1 and CDR2 from the germline V gene are LNHNV and YYDKDF (reference sequence). Trimming removed 5 bases at V and 4 bases at J, with 17 bases between.

The rearrangement links TRBV29-1 to TRBJ2-3; TRBD2 matches at 7 bases. J was trimmed by 1 base and V by 5 bases; bases with no gene match: 12. The CDR3 loop spans 16 amino acids. From germline, CDR1 is SQVTM and CDR2 ANQGSEA. The CDR3 bases are TGCAGCGTTACTGGGGGGAGAACTAGCGGCACAGATACGCAGTATTTT. Amino acid sequence: CSVTGGRTSGTDTQYF.

V is TRBV6-5 and J is TRBJ2-7, with 7 bases matching TRBD2. The CDR3 contains 15 residues. The junction had 8 bases not matched to a gene; V was cut back by 0 bases and J by 6 bases. The germline CDR1 and CDR2 sequences are MNHEY and SVGAGI. This chain's CDR3 is CASSYSLAENSEQYF. CDR3 DNA: TGTGCCAGCAGTTACTCCCTAGCGGAGAACTCCGAGCAGTACTTC.

This sequence joins TRBV9 and TRBJ2-1; 8 bases map to TRBD2. The CDR3 length is 15 residues. After removal of 3 bases from V and 9 bases from J, the junction contained 11 bases not matched to a gene. CDR1 is SGDLS and CDR2 is YYNGEE in the germline V gene. The chain's CDR3 is CASSESGRRSREQFF. In DNA form, the CDR3 reads TGTGCCAGCAGCGAGAGCGGGAGACGGTCCCGTGAGCAGTTCTTC.

The genes are TRBV28 and TRBJ2-5; 9 positions agree with TRBD1. J was trimmed by 4 bases and V by 3 bases; bases with no gene match: 9. Germline V CDR1 and CDR2: MDHEN, SYDVKM. The CDR3 extends over 16 amino acids. The CDR3 nucleotides are TGTGCCAGCAGTTTTACTCACAGGGGGCTCGGAGAGACCCAGTACTTC. Residues: CASSFTHRGLGETQYF. The whole variable domain, remainder taken from reference TRBV28 and TRBJ2-5, is DVKVTQSSRYLVKRTGEKVFLECVQDMDHENMFWYRQDPGLGLRLIYFSYDVKMKEKGDIPEGYSVSREKKERFSLILESASTNQTSMYLCASSFTHRGLGETQYFGPGTRLLVL.

As DNA, the CDR3 is TGTGCCAGCAGCTTAACAGGGAGCCCCCCCTACGAGCAGTACTTC. Translation gives CASSLTGSPPYEQYF. V is TRBV7-8 and J is TRBJ2-7, with TRBD1 as a possible D gene (6 bases). Trimming removed 2 bases at V and 2 bases at J, with 13 bases between. CDR1 SGHVS and CDR2 FQNEAQ come from the germline V gene. This CDR3 region has 15 residues.

The chain links TRBV13 to TRBJ2-5, with D possibly matching TRBD2 (5 bases). CDR3 length: 15 residues. CDR1 and CDR2 (germline): PRHDT, FYEKMQ (reference sequence). The V gene lost 0 bases and the J gene lost 4 bases, with 12 bases spanning the gap. This CDR3 is CASSLGLGGLETQYF. The CDR3 DNA follows: TGTGCCAGCAGCTTAGGATTGGGCGGGCTAGAGACCCAGTACTTC.